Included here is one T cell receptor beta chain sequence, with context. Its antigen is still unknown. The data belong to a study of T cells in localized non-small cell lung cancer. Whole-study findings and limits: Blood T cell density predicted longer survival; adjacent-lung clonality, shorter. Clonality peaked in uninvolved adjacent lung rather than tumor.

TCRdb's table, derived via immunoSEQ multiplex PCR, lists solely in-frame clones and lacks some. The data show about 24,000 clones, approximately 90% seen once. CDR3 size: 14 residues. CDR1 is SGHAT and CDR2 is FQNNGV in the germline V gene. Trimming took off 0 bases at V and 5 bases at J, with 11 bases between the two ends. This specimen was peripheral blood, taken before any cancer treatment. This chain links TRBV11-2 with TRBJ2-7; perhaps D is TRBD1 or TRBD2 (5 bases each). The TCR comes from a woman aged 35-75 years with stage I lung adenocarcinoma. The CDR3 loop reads CASSLDRGGNEQYF. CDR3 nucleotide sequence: TGTGCCAGCAGCTTAGATCGTGGGGGTAACGAGCAGTACTTC.